The 18 T cell receptor beta chains reported below all come from one sample, sequenced in a study of PD-L1 blockade in urothelial cancer. Time point denoted: pretreatment peripheral blood. Clones were read by immunoSEQ multiplex PCR, and TCRdb kept only the in-frame ones, dropping some. Here the sample spans under 70,000 clones, 75% to 85% being singletons. The specimen comprised PBMCs, sampled around atezolizumab (anti-PD-L1) treatment. The receptors were gathered from a man aged 65 to 85 with urothelial cancer.

The CDR3 nucleotides read TGTGCCAGCAGCTCGGGGGAGGCGGGGATATCGGCAGATACGCAGTATTTT. Its translation: CASSSGEAGISADTQYF. The chain carries TRBV5-4 and TRBJ2-3, with D perhaps matching TRBD2 (6 bases). The length of the CDR3 is 17 residues. Germline V gene lookup returns CDR1 SGHNT and CDR2 YYREEE (reference sequence). Deletions cut 3 bases from V and 4 bases from J, with 21 bases between.

This chain uses TRBV5-6 with TRBJ1-4; maybe TRBD1 (5 bases). The CDR3 length is 14 residues. From germline, CDR1 is SGHDT and CDR2 YYEEEE. V was cut by 1 base and J by 7 bases, with 11 bases left in between. DNA of the CDR3: TGTGCCAGCAGCTTGCGGACAAGCGTTGAAAAACTGTTTTTT. As protein: CASSLRTSVEKLFF.

This chain links TRBV6-6 with TRBJ2-7, with D tentatively TRBD1 (6 bases). Germline CDR1 MNHNY, CDR2 SVGAGI (reference sequence). Trimming left V 7 bases short and J 2 bases short, with 9 bases between. The length of the CDR3 is 12 residues. The CDR3 sequence: CASNQGTYEQYF. In nucleotides, the CDR3 is TGTGCCAGCAACCAGGGGACCTACGAGCAGTACTTC.

This rearrangement joins TRBV9 to TRBJ2-7, with TRBD2 matching over 7 bases. Germline V gene lookup returns CDR1 SGDLS and CDR2 YYNGEE. Unmatched junction bases numbered 7, after V lost 4 bases and J lost 0 bases. The CDR3 extends over 15 amino acids. CDR3 residues: CASSPTSVYSYEQYF. Written as DNA, the CDR3 is TGTGCCAGCAGCCCAACTAGCGTTTACTCCTACGAGCAGTACTTC.

The rearrangement joins TRBV19 to TRBJ2-1; 14 bases align to TRBD2. This CDR3 contains 17 residues. With 4 bases clipped from V and 3 bases from J, the junction kept 5 bases outside the gene matches. Germline V gene lookup returns CDR1 LNHDA and CDR2 SQIVND (reference sequence). The CDR3 DNA is TGTGCCAGTAGTACCCCGACTAGCGGGAGGGACTACAATGAGCAGTTCTTC. Residues: CASSTPTSGRDYNEQFF. Filled out from reference TRBV19 and TRBJ2-1, the complete variable domain reads DGGITQSPKYLFRKEGQNVTLSCEQNLNHDAMYWYRQDPGQGLRLIYYSQIVNDFQKGDIAEGYSVSREKKESFPLTVTSAQKNPTAFYLCASSTPTSGRDYNEQFFGPGTRLTVL.

The V and J genes are TRBV29-1 and TRBJ2-7, with D unclear. The germline V gene has CDR1 SQVTM and CDR2 ANQGSEA. CDR3 length equals 12 residues. Trimming removed 3 bases from V and 7 bases from J, with 13 bases in between. CDR3 residues: CSVETRVREQYF. CDR3 DNA sequence: TGCAGCGTTGAGACCCGGGTGAGGGAGCAGTACTTC.

This clone has a single count. The V and J genes are TRBV18 and TRBJ1-1; D remains unclear. Germline V gene lookup returns CDR1 KGHSH and CDR2 LQKENI. The CDR3 totals 15 residues. V lost 4 bases and J 5 bases, leaving 17 bases between the germline ends. CDR3 protein: CASSRATAGNTEAFF. In DNA form, the CDR3 reads TGTGCCAGCTCACGGGCCACGGCCGGTAATACTGAAGCTTTCTTT.

This chain links TRBV30 with TRBJ1-4; D not certain. The V end was cut by 3 bases, the J end by 5 bases, with 7 bases between. Germline V lookup: CDR1 GTSNPN, CDR2 SVGIG (reference sequence). The CDR3 consists of 12 residues. CDR3 nucleotides: TGTGCCTGGAGCCCGGGGAATGAAAAACTGTTTTTT. Its protein is CAWSPGNEKLFF.

The CDR3 sequence is CASSIIRLAAKPGEQYF. The CDR3 coding sequence is TGTGCCAGTAGTATAATTCGCCTAGCGGCAAAGCCTGGGGAGCAGTACTTC. This chain connects TRBV19 to TRBJ2-7, with 7 bases lining up with TRBD2. Looked up from germline, CDR1 is LNHDA and CDR2 is SQIVND (reference sequence). The V segment lost 2 bases and the J segment 7 bases; nucleotides outside the gene matches: 17. The CDR3 sequence is 17 residues long.

The chain carries TRBV4-1 and TRBJ2-7; 8 positions agree with TRBD2. Germline assignment: CDR1 MGHRA and CDR2 YSYEKL. Trimming cost V 0 bases and J 7 bases; bases outside gene matches: 17. CDR3 length: 18 amino acids. CDR3 protein: CASSQDEPTSGLMREQYF. DNA for the CDR3: TGCGCCAGCAGCCAAGATGAGCCAACTAGCGGATTAATGCGGGAGCAGTACTTC.

The rearrangement links TRBV11-3 to TRBJ2-3; TRBD2 is a possible D gene (6 bases). V gave up 5 bases and J gave up 0 bases, with 9 bases separating them. The CDR3 runs 14 residues. The germline V gene has CDR1 SGHNT and CDR2 YENEEA. The CDR3 loop is CASSRGTSTDTQYF. The CDR3 DNA follows: TGTGCCAGCAGCCGGGGGACTAGCACAGATACGCAGTATTTT.

The chain has TRBV5-1 and TRBJ1-1; TRBD1 matches 7 bases. With V trimmed by 0 bases and J by 0 bases, 2 bases remained unmatched. Germline-derived CDR1 and CDR2 are SGHRS and YFSETQ. CDR3 size: 15 residues. DNA of the CDR3: TGCGCCAGCAGCTTGGAGACAGGGTTGAACACTGAAGCTTTCTTT. Its translation: CASSLETGLNTEAFF. Filled out from reference TRBV5-1 and TRBJ1-1, the complete variable domain reads KAGVTQTPRYLIKTRGQQVTLSCSPISGHRSVSWYQQTPGQGLQFLFEYFSETQRNKGNFPGRFSGRQFSNSRSEMNVSTLELGDSALYLCASSLETGLNTEAFFGQGTRLTVV.

This chain uses TRBV2 with TRBJ2-7; possibly TRBD1 for D (6 bases). In germline, CDR1 is SNHLY, CDR2 FYNNEI. The CDR3 is 13 amino acids. Trimming left V 7 bases short and J 2 bases short, with 12 bases between. The CDR3 DNA is TGTGCCAGCACCCAGGGGTGGGCCTACGAGCAGTACTTC. Its translation is CASTQGWAYEQYF. The full variable domain, its missing parts supplied by reference TRBV2 and TRBJ2-7, is EPEVTQTPSHQVTQMGQEVILRCVPISNHLYFYWYRQILGQKVEFLVSFYNNEISEKSEIFDDQFSVERPDGSNFTLKIRSTKLEDSAMYFCASTQGWAYEQYFGPGTRLTVT.

The chain employs TRBV7-8 and TRBJ2-1, with TRBD1 identical over 11 bases. The CDR3 runs 18 residues. Germline lookup yields CDR1 SGHVS and CDR2 FQNEAQ. Losses at the gene ends were 5 bases for V and 8 bases for J; bases not matched to a gene: 17. CDR3 sequence: CASSPPVFGTGGSHEQFF. The CDR3 bases are TGTGCCAGCAGCCCACCGGTATTCGGGACAGGGGGTTCCCATGAGCAGTTCTTC.

V is TRBV4-1 and J is TRBJ2-2; tentative D call: TRBD2 (5 bases). The germline V gene encodes CDR1 MGHRA and CDR2 YSYEKL. V was shortened by 1 base and J by 0 bases, with 18 bases between the two germline ends. The CDR3 runs to 19 residues. Here the CDR3 reads CASSQGILRVEPNTGELFF. CDR3 DNA: TGCGCCAGCAGCCAAGGAATTTTGAGGGTAGAGCCGAACACCGGGGAGCTGTTTTTT.

The chain combines TRBV2 with TRBJ1-1; D perhaps matches TRBD1 (5 bases). Trimming cost V 4 bases and J 5 bases, with 14 bases left between them. Germline CDR1 and CDR2: SNHLY and FYNNEI. This CDR3 spans 14 amino acids. The CDR3 region is CASSVSGARTEAFF. The CDR3 DNA reads TGTGCCAGCAGTGTGAGCGGGGCTCGAACTGAAGCTTTCTTT.

CDR3 bases: TGCGCCAGCAGTGATACCACTAGCGGGATTGGGGAGCAGTTCTTC. Its protein product is CASSDTTSGIGEQFF. This sequence joins TRBV10-1 and TRBJ2-1; 10 bases align to TRBD2. J was trimmed by 10 bases and V by 3 bases; bases with no gene match: 9. The V gene's germline CDR1 is WNHNN and CDR2 SYGVQD (reference sequence). The CDR3 has 15 residues.

The chain employs TRBV28 and TRBJ1-1; maybe TRBD1 (5 bases). V was clipped by 4 bases and J by 4 bases, with 19 bases between them. CDR3 length equals 16 residues. Germline V CDR1 and CDR2: MDHEN, SYDVKM. In nucleotides, the CDR3 is TGTGCCAGCAGTTCTAATTGGGGGAGGGGTAGCACTGAAGCTTTCTTT. Translation gives CASSSNWGRGSTEAFF.